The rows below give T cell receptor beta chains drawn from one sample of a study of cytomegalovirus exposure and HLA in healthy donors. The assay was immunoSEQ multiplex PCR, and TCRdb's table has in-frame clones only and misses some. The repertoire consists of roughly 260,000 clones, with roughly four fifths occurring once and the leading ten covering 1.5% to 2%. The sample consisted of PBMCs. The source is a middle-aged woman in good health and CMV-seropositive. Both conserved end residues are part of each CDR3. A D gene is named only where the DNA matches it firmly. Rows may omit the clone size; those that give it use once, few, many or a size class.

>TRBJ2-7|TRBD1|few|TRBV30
TGTGCCTGGACTCCGACAGGGTTTACTAGCGAGCAGTACTTC
CAWTPTGFTSEQYF
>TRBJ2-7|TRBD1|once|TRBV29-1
TGCAGCGTTGAAGAGGGGGACAGGGCCTACGAGCAGTACTTC
CSVEEGDRAYEQYF
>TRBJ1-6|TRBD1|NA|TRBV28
TGTGCCAGCAGTTTCGACAGGGGGGCGGCACCCCTCCACTTT
CASSFDRGAAPLHF
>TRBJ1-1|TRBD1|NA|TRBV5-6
TGTGCCAGCAGCGCAGGACAGGGAGAGGCTTTCTTT
CASSAGQGEAFF
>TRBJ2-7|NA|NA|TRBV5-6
TGTGCCAGCAGCTTAGGCAGACGCTCTTACTACGAGCAGTACTTC
CASSLGRRSYYEQYF
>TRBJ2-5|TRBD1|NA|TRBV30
TGTGCCTGGAGTGTACGGACAGGGATAGGGCAGTACTTC
CAWSVRTGIGQYF
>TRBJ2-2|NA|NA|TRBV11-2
TGTGCCAGCTCTCGGCGGGGCAACACCGGGGAGCTGTTTTTT
CASSRRGNTGELFF
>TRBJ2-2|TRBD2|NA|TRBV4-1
TGCGCCAGCAGCCAAGAAGGGACTAGCGTCACCGGGGAGCTGTTTTTT
CASSQEGTSVTGELFF
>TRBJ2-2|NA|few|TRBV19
TGTGCCAGTAACCCCGCCAGGATGAACACCGGGGAGCTGTTTTTT
CASNPARMNTGELFF
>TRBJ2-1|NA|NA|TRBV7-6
TGTGCCAGCAGCTATCAGGAGACTAGCTACAATGAGCAGTTCTTC
CASSYQETSYNEQFF
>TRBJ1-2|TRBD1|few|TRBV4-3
TGCGCCAGCAGCCAAGACCGGACAGGGAAAACGAACTATGGCTACACCTTC
CASSQDRTGKTNYGYTF
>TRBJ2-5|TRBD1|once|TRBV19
TGTGCCAGTAGGGCCGGGACAGAAGAGACCCAGTACTTC
CASRAGTEETQYF
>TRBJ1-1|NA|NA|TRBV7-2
TGTGCCAGCAGCCCCTCGGGGGGGGAGAACACTGAAGCTTTCTTT
CASSPSGGENTEAFF
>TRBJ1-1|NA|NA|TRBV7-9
TGTGCCAGCAGCTTAGAGTGGGCGGGGGGCACTGAAGCTTTCTTT
CASSLEWAGGTEAFF
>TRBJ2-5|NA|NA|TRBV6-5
TGTGCCAGCAGTTACAATGGTCTAGCCCAAGAGACCCAGTACTTC
CASSYNGLAQETQYF